The clone carrying this TCR beta chain has a count of ten or more. This CDR3 is built from 15 residues. CDR1 and CDR2 (germline): SNHLY, FYNNEI. V was pared by 1 base and J by 1 base, with 10 bases between. This specimen belongs to a study of molecular identifiers for immune sequencing clone quantification. TCRdb called the PCR reads again in MiXCR, with one record for every CDR3 protein. The sample records 88,000 or so distinct CDR3 sequences, 21% being singletons. The specimen was naive CD8+ T cells from blood, with Jurkat cell RNA spiked in. Subset given: FACS-sorted CD8+CD4-CCR7+CD45RA+ naive T cells. This chain joins TRBV2 and TRBJ1-1, with a tentative D call TRBD1 (5 bases). The sequence came from a human donor in good health. Some libraries in this study had Jurkat cell RNA spiked in. CDR3 bases: TGTGCCAGCAGTGAAGTTTGGCAGGGGAACACTGAAGCTTTCTTT. This encodes CASSEVWQGNTEAFF. The whole variable domain, remainder taken from reference TRBV2 and TRBJ1-1, is EPEVTQTPSHQVTQMGQEVILRCVPISNHLYFYWYRQILGQKVEFLVSFYNNEISEKSEIFDDQFSVERPDGSNFTLKIRSTKLEDSAMYFCASSEVWQGNTEAFFGQGTRLTVV.